This T cell receptor beta chain was observed in a study of blood T cell repertoires in COVID-19 (dated by TCRdb to the early 2020s). Turning to the overall study: Samples covering the acute and convalescent phases of COVID-19 were provided by collaborators in the United States, Italy and Spain. Sample metadata almost always included a de-identified subject ID, COVID-19 status, age in years and sex. A freely available public database, intended as a resource for researchers studying the immune response to SARS-CoV-2, is where the repertoires were released. The samples were drawn from two sources: the first 160 participants of the ongoing ImmuneRACE study, and 1,000 to 1,500 subjects contributed by 6 global collaborators. Deeply sampled blood TCRbeta repertoires from subjects exposed to, actively infected with, or recovered from COVID-19 were included in the dataset. HLA class I and class II types, where available, came from metadata supplied by the sample provider rather than from assay-based typing. The material from the prospective study consisted of cDNA or gDNA derived from T cells, B-cell-depleted T cells, or PBMCs.

Participants in the prospective study were aged 18 to 89 years, lived in 20 to 30 United States geographic areas, and enrolled through a virtual design. In the prospective study, participants were assigned to cohorts based on the clinical history participants reported in a screening survey and a study questionnaire. For ImmuneRACE Cohort 3, a participant was defined as recovered based on two consecutive negative NP/OP PCR tests, clearance by a healthcare professional, or resolution of symptoms. In the prospective study, whole blood, serum and a nasopharyngeal or oropharyngeal swab were collected from each participant by mobile phlebotomists. Prospective study participants could optionally give additional blood draws and questionnaires over an approximately two-month period. Prospective study blood samples were shipped either frozen or at room temperature before DNA extraction. The paper's findings and limits, for the study overall: The quantity of clinical and demographic metadata differed by source and by participant and was supplied without curation.

TCRbeta CDR3 regions were amplified from genomic DNA using the immunoSEQ Assay, a bias-controlled multiplex PCR. The authors' pipeline ran thus. Nucleated cell counts per sample were estimated from amplification of reference gene primers within the assay. Sequence reads were collapsed and filtered to measure the absolute abundance of every unique TCRbeta CDR3 rearrangement. For each sample, productive Simpson clonality was calculated as the square root of Simpson's diversity index over productive rearrangements. What TCRdb holds here is the immuneACCESS table cut down to in-frame rearrangements. Part of the clones is not present; checked against another copy, under half of the missing clones reflect an unresolved V gene, and the others are unexplained. From that table come the V and J calls and clone size; the DNA was used to work out D and trimming. This sample lists 200,000 to 250,000 clones; around 88% were detected once. The top ten hold 2% to 2.5% of the sample.

Notes on this clone: The specificity of this receptor is unknown. Within one base of it there is no much larger clone, and no base qualities were kept.

CDR1 is given as SQVTM and CDR2 as ANQGSEA, both from the germline V gene. V sheds 4 bases and J sheds 0 bases, leaving 9 bases between their ends. Reading from cysteine to phenylalanine, the CDR3 counts 13 amino acids. Left in the record is the CDR3 DNA by itself, 39 bases read in frame from the first base. This receptor was taken from a woman aged 45-65 years who had recovered from COVID-19. The specimen sequenced was PBMCs or T cells enriched from blood (not recorded which). The chain links TRBV29-1 with TRBJ1-2; the D gene remains uncertain. The bases are TGCAGCGTTGGGGAGATCACTAACTATGGCTACACCTTC. Its protein reads: CSVGEITNYGYTF.